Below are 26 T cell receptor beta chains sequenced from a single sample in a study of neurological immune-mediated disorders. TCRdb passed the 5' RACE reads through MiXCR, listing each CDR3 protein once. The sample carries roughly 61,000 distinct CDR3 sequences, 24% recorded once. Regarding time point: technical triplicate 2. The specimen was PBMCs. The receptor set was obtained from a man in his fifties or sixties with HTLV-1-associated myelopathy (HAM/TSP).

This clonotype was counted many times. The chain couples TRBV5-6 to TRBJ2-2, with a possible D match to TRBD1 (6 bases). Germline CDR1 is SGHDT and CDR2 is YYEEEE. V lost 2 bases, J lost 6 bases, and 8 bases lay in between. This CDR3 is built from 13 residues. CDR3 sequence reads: CASSLTGPGELFF. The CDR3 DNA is TGTGCCAGCAGCTTAACAGGGCCCGGGGAGCTGTTTTTT. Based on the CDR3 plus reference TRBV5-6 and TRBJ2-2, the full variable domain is DAGVTQSPTHLIKTRGQQVTLRCSPKSGHDTVSWYQQALGQGPQFIFQYYEEEERQRGNFPDRFSGHQFPNYSSELNVNALLLGDSALYLCASSLTGPGELFFGEGSRLTVL.

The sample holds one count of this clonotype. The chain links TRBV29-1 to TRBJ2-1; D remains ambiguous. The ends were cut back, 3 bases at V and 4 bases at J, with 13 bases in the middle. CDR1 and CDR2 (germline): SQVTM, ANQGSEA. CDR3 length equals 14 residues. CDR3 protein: CSVDQPARYNEQFF. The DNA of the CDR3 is TGCAGCGTTGATCAGCCAGCAAGATACAATGAGCAGTTCTTC.

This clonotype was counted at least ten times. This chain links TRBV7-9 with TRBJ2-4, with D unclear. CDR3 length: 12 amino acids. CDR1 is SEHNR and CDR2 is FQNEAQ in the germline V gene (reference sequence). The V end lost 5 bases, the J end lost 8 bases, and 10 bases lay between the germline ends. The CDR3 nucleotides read TGTGCCAGCAGCCGCGATCCACACATTCAGTACTTC. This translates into CASSRDPHIQYF.

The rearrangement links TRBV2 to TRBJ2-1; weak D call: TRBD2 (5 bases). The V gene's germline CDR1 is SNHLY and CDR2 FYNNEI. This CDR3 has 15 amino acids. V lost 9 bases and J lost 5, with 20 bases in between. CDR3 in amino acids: CASTRDGAANNEQFF. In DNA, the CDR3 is TGTGCCAGTACCCGGGATGGAGCGGCTAACAATGAGCAGTTCTTC.

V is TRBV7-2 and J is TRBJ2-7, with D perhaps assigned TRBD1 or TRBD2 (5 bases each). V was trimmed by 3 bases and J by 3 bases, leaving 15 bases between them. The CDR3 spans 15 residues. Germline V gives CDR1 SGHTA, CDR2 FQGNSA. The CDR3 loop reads CASSFRDVGFYEQYF. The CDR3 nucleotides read TGTGCCAGCAGCTTCCGGGACGTAGGATTCTACGAGCAGTACTTC. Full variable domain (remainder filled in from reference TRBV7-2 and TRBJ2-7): GAGVSQSPSNKVTEKGKDVELRCDPISGHTALYWYRQSLGQGLEFLIYFQGNSAPDKSGLPSDRFSAERTGGSVSTLTIQRTQQEDSAVYLCASSFRDVGFYEQYFGPGTRLTVT.

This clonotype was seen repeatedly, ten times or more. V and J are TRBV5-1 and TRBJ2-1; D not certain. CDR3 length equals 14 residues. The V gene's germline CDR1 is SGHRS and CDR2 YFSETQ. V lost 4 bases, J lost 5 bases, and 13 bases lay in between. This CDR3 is CASSAPGSNNEQFF. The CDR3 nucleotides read TGCGCCAGCAGCGCCCCCGGGTCAAACAATGAGCAGTTCTTC.

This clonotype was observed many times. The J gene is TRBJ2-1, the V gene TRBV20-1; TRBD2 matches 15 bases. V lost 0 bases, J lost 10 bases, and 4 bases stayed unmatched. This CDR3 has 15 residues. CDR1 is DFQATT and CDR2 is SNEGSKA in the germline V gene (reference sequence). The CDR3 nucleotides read TGCAGTGCTAGAGATCCGGGACTAGCGGGAGGCGAGCAGTTCTTC. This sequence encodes CSARDPGLAGGEQFF.

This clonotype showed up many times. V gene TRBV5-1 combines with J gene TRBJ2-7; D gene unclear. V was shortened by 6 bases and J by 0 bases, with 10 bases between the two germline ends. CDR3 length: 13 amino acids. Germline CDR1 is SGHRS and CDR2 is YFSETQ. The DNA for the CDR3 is TGCGCCAGCACTCGAGAGAGCTCCTACGAGCAGTACTTC. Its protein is CASTRESSYEQYF.

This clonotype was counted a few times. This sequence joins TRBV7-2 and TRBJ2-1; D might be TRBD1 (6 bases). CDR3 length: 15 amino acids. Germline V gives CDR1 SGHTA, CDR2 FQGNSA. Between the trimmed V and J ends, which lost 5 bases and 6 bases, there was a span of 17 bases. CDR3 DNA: TGTGCCAGCAGCACCACAGGGTCCCCAGGCAATGAGCAGTTCTTC. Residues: CASSTTGSPGNEQFF.

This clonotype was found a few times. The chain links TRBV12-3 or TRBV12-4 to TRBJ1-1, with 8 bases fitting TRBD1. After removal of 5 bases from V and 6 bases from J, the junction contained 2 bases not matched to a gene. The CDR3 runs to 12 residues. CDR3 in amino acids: CASSRRGPEAFF. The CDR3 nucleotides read TGTGCCAGCAGTCGCAGGGGGCCTGAAGCTTTCTTT.

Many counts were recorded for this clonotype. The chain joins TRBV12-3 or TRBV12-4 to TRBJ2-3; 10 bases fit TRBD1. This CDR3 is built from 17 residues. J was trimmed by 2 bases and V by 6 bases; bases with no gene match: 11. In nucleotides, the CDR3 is TGTGCCAGCAGCCGCCTTATGACAGGGGGCCCCACAGATACGCAGTATTTT. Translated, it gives CASSRLMTGGPTDTQYF.

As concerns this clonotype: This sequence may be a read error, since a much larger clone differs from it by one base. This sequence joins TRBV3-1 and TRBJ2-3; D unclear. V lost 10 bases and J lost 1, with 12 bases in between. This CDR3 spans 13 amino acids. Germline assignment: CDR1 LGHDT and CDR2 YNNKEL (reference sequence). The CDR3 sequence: CANMSRGTDTQYF. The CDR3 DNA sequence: TGTGCCAACATGTCCCGGGGCACAGATACGCAGTATTTT.

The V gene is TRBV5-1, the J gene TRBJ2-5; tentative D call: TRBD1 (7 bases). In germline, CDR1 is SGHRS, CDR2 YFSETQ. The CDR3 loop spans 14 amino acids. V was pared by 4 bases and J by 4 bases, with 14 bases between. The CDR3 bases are TGCGCCAGCAGCAGGGGGGACAGAGGAGAGACCCAGTACTTC. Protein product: CASSRGDRGETQYF.

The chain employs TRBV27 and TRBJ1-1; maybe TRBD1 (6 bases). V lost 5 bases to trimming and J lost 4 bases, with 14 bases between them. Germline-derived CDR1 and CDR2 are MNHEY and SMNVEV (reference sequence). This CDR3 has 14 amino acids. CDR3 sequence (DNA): TGTGCCAGCAGTAACAGGGAGTTAGGCACTGAAGCTTTCTTT. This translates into CASSNRELGTEAFF.

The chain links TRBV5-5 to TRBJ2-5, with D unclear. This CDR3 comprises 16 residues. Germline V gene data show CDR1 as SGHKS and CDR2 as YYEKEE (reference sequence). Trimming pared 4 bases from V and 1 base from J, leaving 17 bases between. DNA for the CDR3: TGTGCCAGCAGCCCTTCGGCACGAAAATCCCAAGAGACCCAGTACTTC. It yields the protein CASSPSARKSQETQYF.

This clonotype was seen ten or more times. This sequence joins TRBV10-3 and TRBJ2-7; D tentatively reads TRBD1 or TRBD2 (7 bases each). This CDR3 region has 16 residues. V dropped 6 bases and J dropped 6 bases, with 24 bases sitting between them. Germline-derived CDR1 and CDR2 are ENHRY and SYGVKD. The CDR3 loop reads CAISGGIGKGAGEQYF. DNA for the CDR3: TGTGCCATCAGCGGGGGGATTGGTAAGGGGGCTGGCGAGCAGTACTTC.

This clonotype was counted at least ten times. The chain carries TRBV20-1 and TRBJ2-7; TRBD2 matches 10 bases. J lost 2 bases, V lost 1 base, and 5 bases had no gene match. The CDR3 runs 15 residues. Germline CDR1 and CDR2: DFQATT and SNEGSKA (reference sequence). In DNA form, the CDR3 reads TGCAGTGCTAGAGTGGGGACTAGCGTAACCTACGAGCAGTACTTC. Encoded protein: CSARVGTSVTYEQYF.

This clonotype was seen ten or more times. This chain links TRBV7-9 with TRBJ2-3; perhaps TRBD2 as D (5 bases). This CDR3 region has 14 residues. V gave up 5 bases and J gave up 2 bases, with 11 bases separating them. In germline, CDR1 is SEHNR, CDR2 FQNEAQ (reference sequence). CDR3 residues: CASSQGLYTDTQYF. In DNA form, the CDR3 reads TGTGCCAGCAGCCAAGGACTTTACACAGATACGCAGTATTTT.

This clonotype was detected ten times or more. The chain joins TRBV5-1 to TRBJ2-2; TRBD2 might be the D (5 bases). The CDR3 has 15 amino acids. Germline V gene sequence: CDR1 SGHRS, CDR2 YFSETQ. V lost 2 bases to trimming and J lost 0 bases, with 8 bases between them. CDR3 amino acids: CASSFGEPNTGELFF. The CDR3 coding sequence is TGCGCCAGCAGCTTCGGGGAGCCGAACACCGGGGAGCTGTTTTTT.

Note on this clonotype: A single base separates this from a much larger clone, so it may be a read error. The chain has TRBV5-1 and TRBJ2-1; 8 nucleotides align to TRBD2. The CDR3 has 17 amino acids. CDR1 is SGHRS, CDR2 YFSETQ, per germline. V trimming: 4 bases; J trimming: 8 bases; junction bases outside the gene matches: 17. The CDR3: CASSLVTGRASTDEQFF. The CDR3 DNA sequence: TGCGCCAGCAGCCTCGTAACCGGGAGGGCCTCTACCGATGAGCAGTTCTTC.

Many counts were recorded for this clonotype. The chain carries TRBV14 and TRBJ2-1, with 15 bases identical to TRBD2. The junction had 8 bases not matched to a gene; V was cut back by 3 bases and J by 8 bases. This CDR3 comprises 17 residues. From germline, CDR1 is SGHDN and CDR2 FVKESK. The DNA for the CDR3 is TGTGCCAGCAGCCAGCTGGGACTAGCGGGAGGCCGTGATGAGCAGTTCTTC. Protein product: CASSQLGLAGGRDEQFF.

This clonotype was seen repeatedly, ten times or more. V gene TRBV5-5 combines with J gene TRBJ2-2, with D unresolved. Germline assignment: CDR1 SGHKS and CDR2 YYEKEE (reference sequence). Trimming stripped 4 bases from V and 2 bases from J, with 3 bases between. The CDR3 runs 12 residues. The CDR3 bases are TGTGCCAGCAGCGACAACACCGGGGAGCTGTTTTTT. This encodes CASSDNTGELFF. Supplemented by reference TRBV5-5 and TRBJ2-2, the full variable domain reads DAGVTQSPTHLIKTRGQQVTLRCSPISGHKSVSWYQQVLGQGPQFIFQYYEKEERGRGNFPDRFSARQFPNYSSELNVNALLLGDSALYLCASSDNTGELFFGEGSRLTVL.

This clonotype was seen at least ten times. The CDR3 DNA reads as TGCAGTGCTAGAGATTTGAGGGGGTCCTACAATGAGCAGTTCTTC. It specifies CSARDLRGSYNEQFF. V gene TRBV20-1 combines with J gene TRBJ2-1, with D maybe TRBD1 (6 bases). Trimming shortened V by 0 bases and J by 1 base, and 10 bases separated the two germline ends. Germline assignment: CDR1 DFQATT and CDR2 SNEGSKA (reference sequence). This CDR3 has 15 residues.

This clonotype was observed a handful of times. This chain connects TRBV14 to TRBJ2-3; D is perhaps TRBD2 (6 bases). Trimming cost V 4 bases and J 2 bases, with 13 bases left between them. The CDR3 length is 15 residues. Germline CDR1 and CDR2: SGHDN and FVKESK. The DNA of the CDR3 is TGTGCCAGCAGCCTGGGACTCAAGCTCACAGATACGCAGTATTTT. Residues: CASSLGLKLTDTQYF. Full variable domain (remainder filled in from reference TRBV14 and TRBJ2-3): EAGVTQFPSHSVIEKGQTVTLRCDPISGHDNLYWYRRVMGKEIKFLLHFVKESKQDESGMPNNRFLAERTGGTYSTLKVQPAELEDSGVYFCASSLGLKLTDTQYFGPGTRLTVL.

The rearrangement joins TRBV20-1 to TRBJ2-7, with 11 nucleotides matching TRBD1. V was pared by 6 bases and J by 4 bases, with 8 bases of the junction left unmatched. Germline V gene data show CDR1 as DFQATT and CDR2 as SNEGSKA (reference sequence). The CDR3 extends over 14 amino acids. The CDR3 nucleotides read TGCAGTGCCGCCCCCCGGGACAGGGGGTACGAGCAGTACTTC. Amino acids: CSAAPRDRGYEQYF.

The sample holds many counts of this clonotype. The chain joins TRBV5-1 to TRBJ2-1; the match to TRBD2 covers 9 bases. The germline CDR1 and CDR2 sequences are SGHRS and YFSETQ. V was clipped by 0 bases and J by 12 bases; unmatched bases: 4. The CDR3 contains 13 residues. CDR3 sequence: CASSLVGSGRQFF. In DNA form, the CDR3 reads TGCGCCAGCAGCTTGGTTGGTAGCGGGAGGCAGTTCTTC.